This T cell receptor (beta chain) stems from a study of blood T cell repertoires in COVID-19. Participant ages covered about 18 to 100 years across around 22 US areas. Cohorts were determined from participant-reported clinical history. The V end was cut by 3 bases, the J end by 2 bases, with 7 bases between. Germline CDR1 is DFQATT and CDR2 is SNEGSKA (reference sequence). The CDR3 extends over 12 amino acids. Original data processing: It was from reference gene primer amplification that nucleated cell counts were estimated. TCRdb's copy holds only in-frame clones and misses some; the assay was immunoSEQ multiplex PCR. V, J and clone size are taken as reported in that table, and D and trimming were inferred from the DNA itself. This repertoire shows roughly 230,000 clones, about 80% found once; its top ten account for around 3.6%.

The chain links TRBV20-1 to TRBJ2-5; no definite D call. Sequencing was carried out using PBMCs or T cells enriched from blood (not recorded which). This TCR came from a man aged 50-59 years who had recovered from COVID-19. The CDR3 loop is CSASSQQETQYF. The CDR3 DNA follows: TGCAGTGCTAGTAGTCAGCAAGAGACCCAGTACTTC.